Listed here are 25 T cell receptor beta chains from one sample, sequenced in a study of blood T cell repertoires in COVID-19. The repertoire was sequenced with immunoSEQ multiplex PCR; TCRdb's copy has only in-frame clones and lacks some. The sample consists of about 99,000 clones, 70% to 90% of them appearing once. The sample taken for sequencing was peripheral blood. All receptors come from a human donor in a cohort sampled during active COVID-19.

This sequence joins TRBV11-2 and TRBJ2-2; 9 bases are a match to TRBD2. This CDR3 comprises 16 residues. The germline gives CDR1 SGHAT, CDR2 FQNNGV. Trimming at V came to 3 bases and at J to 2 bases, leaving 4 bases not matched to a gene. CDR3 region: CASSLVAGANTGELFF. CDR3 in DNA: TGTGCCAGCAGCTTGGTAGCGGGGGCTAACACCGGGGAGCTGTTTTTT.

CDR3: CASSKRDRAREQYF. The CDR3 DNA reads TGTGCCAGCTCCAAGCGGGACAGGGCTAGGGAGCAGTACTTC. This chain joins TRBV13 and TRBJ2-7, with 9 bases identical to TRBD1. CDR3 length equals 14 residues. Losses at the gene ends were 8 bases for V and 7 bases for J; bases not matched to a gene: 12. Germline V gene sequence: CDR1 PRHDT, CDR2 FYEKMQ (reference sequence).

The CDR3 region is CASSQDSADYQPQHF. Here the CDR3 DNA reads TGTGCCAGCAGCCAAGATTCGGCAGACTATCAGCCCCAGCATTTT. The chain carries TRBV3-1 (or the pseudogene TRBV3-2) and TRBJ1-5; D remains ambiguous. The CDR3 contains 15 residues. In germline, CDR1 is LGHDT, CDR2 YNNKEL (reference sequence). V was pared by 0 bases and J by 5 bases, with 11 bases between.

This clone came up once. The CDR3 loop reads CASSSGQFITDTQYF. The CDR3 DNA is TGCGCCAGCAGCTCCGGACAGTTTATCACAGATACGCAGTATTTT. V usage is TRBV5-1 and J usage is TRBJ2-3, with a possible D match to TRBD1 (6 bases). Per germline, CDR1 SGHRS and CDR2 YFSETQ. This CDR3 spans 15 amino acids. Trimming removed 3 bases from V and 2 bases from J, with 13 bases in between.

CDR3 nucleotide sequence: TGTGCCAGCAGCCAGCGTCAGGGCACAGATACGCAGTATTTT. Translated, it gives CASSQRQGTDTQYF. V is TRBV3-1 (or the pseudogene TRBV3-2) and J is TRBJ2-3, with unresolved D. Germline V lookup: CDR1 LGHDT, CDR2 YNNKEL (reference sequence). The V end lost 3 bases, the J end lost 1 base, and 8 bases lay between the germline ends. The CDR3 extends over 14 amino acids.

This clone was found once. The V and J genes are TRBV29-1 and TRBJ2-1, with a weak D call TRBD1 (6 bases). The CDR3 runs to 14 residues. Germline V gene data show CDR1 as SQVTM and CDR2 as ANQGSEA. V was shortened by 5 bases and J by 9 bases, with 20 bases between the two germline ends. The DNA of the CDR3 is TGCAGCGTTTCCCTTTTATTAGACAGGTCTGAGCAGTTCTTC. Translated, it gives CSVSLLLDRSEQFF.

The J gene is TRBJ2-1, the V gene TRBV7-6; TRBD2 matches at 11 bases. Germline values: CDR1 SGHVS, CDR2 FNYEAQ. Trimming at V came to 4 bases and at J to 4 bases, leaving 6 bases not matched to a gene. The length of the CDR3 is 16 residues. CDR3 sequence: CASSSLTSGGYNEQFF. The CDR3 nucleotides are TGTGCCAGCAGCTCACTTACTAGCGGGGGATACAATGAGCAGTTCTTC. Full variable domain (remainder filled in from reference TRBV7-6 and TRBJ2-1): GAGVSQSPRYKVTKRGQDVALRCDPISGHVSLYWYRQALGQGPEFLTYFNYEAQQDKSGLPNDRFSAERPEGSISTLTIQRTEQRDSAMYRCASSSLTSGGYNEQFFGPGTRLTVL.

This rearrangement joins TRBV27 to TRBJ2-2; 8 bases are shared with TRBD1. The CDR3 is 15 amino acids. The V gene end was trimmed by 4 bases and the J gene end by 3 bases; junction bases not matched to a gene: 4. Germline-derived CDR1 and CDR2 are MNHEY and SMNVEV (reference sequence). CDR3: CASSSRDRYTGELFF. For the CDR3, the DNA is TGTGCCAGCAGTTCCCGGGACAGGTACACCGGGGAGCTGTTTTTT.

The V call is TRBV6-5, the J call TRBJ2-1; 7 nucleotides line up with TRBD2. Germline loops: CDR1 MNHEY, CDR2 SVGAGI. V was pared by 8 bases and J by 5 bases, with 9 bases of the junction left unmatched. The CDR3 loop spans 14 amino acids. The CDR3 sequence is CASARDYRNNEQFF. The CDR3 DNA follows: TGTGCCAGCGCGAGGGACTACCGAAACAATGAGCAGTTCTTC.

V gene TRBV6-6 combines with J gene TRBJ1-1, with D possibly matching TRBD1 (6 bases). The germline V gene has CDR1 MNHNY and CDR2 SVGAGI (reference sequence). This CDR3 comprises 14 residues. Trimming stripped 2 bases from V and 8 bases from J, with 15 bases between. DNA of the CDR3: TGTGCCAGCAGTTACGGGGCAGGGGTTGCCGAAGCTTTCTTT. This encodes CASSYGAGVAEAFF.

The chain has TRBV6-5 and TRBJ1-2, with a weak D call TRBD1 (6 bases). The germline CDR1 and CDR2 sequences are MNHEY and SVGAGI. Trimming cost V 8 bases and J 4 bases, with 11 bases left between them. This CDR3 is 12 amino acids long. CDR3 sequence: CASVDRRYGYTF. The CDR3 DNA reads as TGTGCCAGCGTTGACAGGCGCTATGGCTACACCTTC.

In its sample, this clone was seen once. The chain has TRBV5-1 and TRBJ1-2, with 11 positions matching TRBD1. Germline V gives CDR1 SGHRS, CDR2 YFSETQ. The CDR3 runs to 16 residues. V was pared by 4 bases and J by 5 bases, with 10 bases of the junction left unmatched. The CDR3 DNA reads TGCGCCAGCAGCGAAGGGACAGGGGGTGGGCGATATGGCTACACCTTC. Translating gives CASSEGTGGGRYGYTF.

The rearrangement joins TRBV11-2 to TRBJ1-1; D is uncertain. Germline V lookup: CDR1 SGHAT, CDR2 FQNNGV. This CDR3 contains 12 residues. Trimming shortened V by 5 bases and J by 9 bases, and 13 bases separated the two germline ends. This CDR3 is CASSPPGGKAFF. The CDR3 DNA follows: TGTGCCAGCAGCCCCCCGGGAGGGAAAGCTTTCTTT.

This clone appeared a single time. This chain uses TRBV9 with TRBJ2-2; no firm D call. The CDR3 loop spans 15 amino acids. V dropped 6 bases and J dropped 1 base, with 13 bases sitting between them. Germline V lookup: CDR1 SGDLS, CDR2 YYNGEE. The CDR3 DNA reads as TGTGCCAGCAACAGCAACCCCGGGAACACCGGGGAGCTGTTTTTT. Protein: CASNSNPGNTGELFF.

The genes are TRBV7-8 and TRBJ2-3, with TRBD2 as a possible D gene (6 bases). V was cut by 5 bases and J by 2 bases, with 20 bases left in between. Germline loops: CDR1 SGHVS, CDR2 FQNEAQ. The CDR3 loop spans 17 amino acids. For the CDR3, the DNA is TGTGCCAGCAGCCCGCGGCGGATAGCGGTTTCCACAGATACGCAGTATTTT. Protein product: CASSPRRIAVSTDTQYF.

V gene TRBV7-9 combines with J gene TRBJ2-3, with D possibly matching TRBD1 (5 bases). This CDR3 is 16 amino acids long. V lost 2 bases and J 6 bases, leaving 18 bases between the germline ends. Looked up from germline, CDR1 is SEHNR and CDR2 is FQNEAQ (reference sequence). CDR3 sequence reads: CASSLNAGLSSDTQYF. As DNA, the CDR3 is TGTGCCAGCAGCTTAAATGCAGGGTTATCAAGTGATACGCAGTATTTT.

This rearrangement joins TRBV7-8 to TRBJ2-5; D remains unclear. The length of the CDR3 is 14 residues. The germline V gene encodes CDR1 SGHVS and CDR2 FQNEAQ. Trimming left V 1 base short and J 1 base short, with 7 bases between. Here the CDR3 reads CASSLGASQETQYF. In nucleotides, the CDR3 is TGTGCCAGCAGCTTAGGTGCCAGCCAAGAGACCCAGTACTTC.

This clone was recorded once. The chain couples TRBV11-2 to TRBJ1-2, with D maybe TRBD1 (6 bases). The germline V gene encodes CDR1 SGHAT and CDR2 FQNNGV. V was pared by 7 bases and J by 4 bases, with 16 bases between. The CDR3 contains 14 residues. CDR3 bases: TGTGCCAGCACCTGGACAGATGCTGGCTATGGCTACACCTTC. Protein: CASTWTDAGYGYTF.

This clone came up a few times. The J gene is TRBJ1-1, the V gene TRBV11-2; TRBD1 agrees at 8 bases. Germline assignment: CDR1 SGHAT and CDR2 FQNNGV. Trimming removed 2 bases from V and 1 base from J; junction bases left unmatched: 3. This CDR3 spans 15 amino acids. The CDR3 nucleotides read TGTGCCAGCAGCTTAACCGGACAGGGGAACACTGAAGCTTTCTTT. Translating it yields CASSLTGQGNTEAFF.

The chain is built from TRBV11-3 and TRBJ2-1; 13 bases match TRBD2. V lost 4 bases, J lost 6 bases, and 6 bases stayed unmatched. In germline, CDR1 is SGHNT, CDR2 YENEEA. The CDR3 consists of 16 residues. For the CDR3, the DNA is TGTGCCAGCAGCTCTCCCACTAGCGGGAGGGGCAATGAGCAGTTCTTC. Translated, it gives CASSSPTSGRGNEQFF.

This clone has just a few counts. This chain connects TRBV3-1 (or the pseudogene TRBV3-2) to TRBJ2-7; D possibly corresponds to TRBD2 (5 bases). The V end was cut by 4 bases, the J end by 7 bases, with 14 bases between. Germline V CDR1 and CDR2: LGHDT, YNNKEL (reference sequence). This CDR3 spans 13 amino acids. The CDR3 region is CASSRLGQREQYF. CDR3 DNA: TGTGCCAGCAGCCGACTCGGCCAGCGGGAGCAGTACTTC.

The chain recombines TRBV4-2 with TRBJ2-3; D may be TRBD2 (5 bases). The V and J ends lost 3 bases and 0 bases respectively, with 13 bases between them. The CDR3 is 16 residues long. Germline CDR1 is LGHNA and CDR2 is YNFKEQ. The CDR3 DNA reads TGTGCCAGCAGCCAGTATGGCGGGCAAAGCACAGATACGCAGTATTTT. It encodes CASSQYGGQSTDTQYF.

V gene TRBV10-3 combines with J gene TRBJ1-5; possibly TRBD1 for D (5 bases). V lost 4 bases and J 1 base, leaving 8 bases between the germline ends. The CDR3 loop spans 14 amino acids. Looked up from germline, CDR1 is ENHRY and CDR2 is SYGVKD. The CDR3 reads CAISARVSNQPQHF. Here the CDR3 DNA reads TGTGCCATCAGTGCCAGGGTAAGCAATCAGCCCCAGCATTTT.

The rearrangement joins TRBV5-4 to TRBJ1-6; 7 nucleotides agree with TRBD1. The CDR3 has 16 amino acids. Germline-derived CDR1 and CDR2 are SGHNT and YYREEE (reference sequence). V shed 2 bases, J shed 2 bases, and the junction held 4 bases outside the gene matches. This CDR3 reads CASSLDRVAYNSPLHF. The CDR3 nucleotides are TGTGCCAGCAGCTTAGACAGGGTAGCCTATAATTCACCCCTCCACTTT.

This clone was counted once. This chain connects TRBV7-2 to TRBJ2-7; D unresolved. Germline V CDR1 and CDR2: SGHTA, FQGNSA. The germline V and J ends were trimmed by 0 bases and 7 bases, with 13 bases remaining between them. The CDR3 is 14 residues long. In DNA, the CDR3 is TGTGCCAGCAGCTTAGCGACTCGCGTAAGGGAGCAGTACTTC. Its protein product is CASSLATRVREQYF.